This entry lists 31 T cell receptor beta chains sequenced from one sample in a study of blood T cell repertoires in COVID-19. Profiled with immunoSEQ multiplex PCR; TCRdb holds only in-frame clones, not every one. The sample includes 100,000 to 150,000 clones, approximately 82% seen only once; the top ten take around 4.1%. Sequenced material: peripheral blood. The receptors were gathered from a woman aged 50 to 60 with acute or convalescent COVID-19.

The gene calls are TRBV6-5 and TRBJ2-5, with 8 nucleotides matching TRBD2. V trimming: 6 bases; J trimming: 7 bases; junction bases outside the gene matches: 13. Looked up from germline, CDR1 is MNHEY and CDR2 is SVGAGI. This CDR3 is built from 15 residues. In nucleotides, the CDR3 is TGTGCCAGCAGCTTCGGGGTAGCGGGGTGGGTGACCCAGTACTTC. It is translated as CASSFGVAGWVTQYF.

CDR3 coding DNA: TGCGCCAGCAGCTTGGGGAGCCTAGTTGATGAGCAGTTCTTC. This encodes CASSLGSLVDEQFF. The chain recombines TRBV5-1 with TRBJ2-1; the D is unclear. The V and J ends lost 0 bases and 8 bases respectively, with 12 bases between them. This CDR3 region has 14 residues. CDR1 is SGHRS, CDR2 YFSETQ, per germline.

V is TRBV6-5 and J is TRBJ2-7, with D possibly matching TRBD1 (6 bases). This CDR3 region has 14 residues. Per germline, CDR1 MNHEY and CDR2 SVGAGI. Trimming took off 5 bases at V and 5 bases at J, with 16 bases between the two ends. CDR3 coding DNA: TGTGCCAGCAGTCGGGACACCGATCCCCACGAGCAGTACTTC. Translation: CASSRDTDPHEQYF.

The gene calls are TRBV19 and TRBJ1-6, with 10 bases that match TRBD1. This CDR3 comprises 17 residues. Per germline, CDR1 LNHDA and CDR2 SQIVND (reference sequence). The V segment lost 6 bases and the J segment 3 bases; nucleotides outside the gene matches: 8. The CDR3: CASRPKTGGLYNSPLHF. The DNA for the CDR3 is TGTGCCAGTAGGCCTAAGACAGGGGGCCTCTATAATTCACCCCTCCACTTT.

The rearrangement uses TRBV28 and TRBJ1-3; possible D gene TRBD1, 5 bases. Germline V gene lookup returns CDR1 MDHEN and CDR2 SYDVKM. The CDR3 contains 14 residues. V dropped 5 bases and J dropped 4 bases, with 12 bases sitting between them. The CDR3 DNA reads TGTGCCAGCAGTCCAGGGACTGCGGGAAACACCATATATTTT. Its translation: CASSPGTAGNTIYF.

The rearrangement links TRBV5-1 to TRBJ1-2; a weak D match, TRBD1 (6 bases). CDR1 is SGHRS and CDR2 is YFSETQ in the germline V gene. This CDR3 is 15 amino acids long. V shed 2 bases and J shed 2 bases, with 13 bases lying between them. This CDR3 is CASSLMNRVNYGYTF. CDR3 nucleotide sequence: TGCGCCAGCAGCTTAATGAACAGGGTAAACTATGGCTACACCTTC.

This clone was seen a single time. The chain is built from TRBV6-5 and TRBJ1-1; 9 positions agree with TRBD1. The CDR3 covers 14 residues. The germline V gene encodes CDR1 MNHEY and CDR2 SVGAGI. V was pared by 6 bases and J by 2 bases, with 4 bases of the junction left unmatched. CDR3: CASRIQGANTEAFF. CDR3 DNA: TGTGCCAGCAGGATACAGGGGGCAAACACTGAAGCTTTCTTT.

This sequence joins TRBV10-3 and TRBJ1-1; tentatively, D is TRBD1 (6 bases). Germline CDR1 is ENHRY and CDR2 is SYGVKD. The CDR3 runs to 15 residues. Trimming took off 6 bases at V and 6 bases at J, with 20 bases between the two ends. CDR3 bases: TGTGCCATCAGCAACAGGGATCAAAGGACCCCTGAAGCTTTCTTT. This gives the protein CAISNRDQRTPEAFF.

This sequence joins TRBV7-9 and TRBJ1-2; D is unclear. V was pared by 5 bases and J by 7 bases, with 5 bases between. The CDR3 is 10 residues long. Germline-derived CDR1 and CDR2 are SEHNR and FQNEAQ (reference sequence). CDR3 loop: CASSEFGYTF. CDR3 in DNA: TGTGCCAGCAGCGAGTTTGGCTACACCTTC.

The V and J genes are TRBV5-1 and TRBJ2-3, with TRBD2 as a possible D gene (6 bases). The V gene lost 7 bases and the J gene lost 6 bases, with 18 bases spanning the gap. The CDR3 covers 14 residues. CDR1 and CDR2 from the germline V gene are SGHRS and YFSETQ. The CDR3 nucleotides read TGCGCCAGCTATGAGGGCGGGGCCGGGGATACGCAGTATTTT. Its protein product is CASYEGGAGDTQYF. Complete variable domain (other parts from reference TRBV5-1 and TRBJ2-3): KAGVTQTPRYLIKTRGQQVTLSCSPISGHRSVSWYQQTPGQGLQFLFEYFSETQRNKGNFPGRFSGRQFSNSRSEMNVSTLELGDSALYLCASYEGGAGDTQYFGPGTRLTVL.

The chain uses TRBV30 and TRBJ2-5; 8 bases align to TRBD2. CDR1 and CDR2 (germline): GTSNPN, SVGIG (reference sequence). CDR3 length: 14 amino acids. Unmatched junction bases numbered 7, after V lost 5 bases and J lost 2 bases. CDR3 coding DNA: TGTGCCTGGCGACTAGCGAGTCCACAAGAGACCCAGTACTTC. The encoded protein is CAWRLASPQETQYF.

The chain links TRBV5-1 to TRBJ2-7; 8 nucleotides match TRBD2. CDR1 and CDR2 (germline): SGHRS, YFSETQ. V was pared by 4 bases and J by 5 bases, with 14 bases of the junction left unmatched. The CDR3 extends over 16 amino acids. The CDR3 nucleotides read TGCGCCAGCAGCAACCAGCAGGCAGCGGGAGTTAACGAGCAGTACTTC. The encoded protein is CASSNQQAAGVNEQYF.

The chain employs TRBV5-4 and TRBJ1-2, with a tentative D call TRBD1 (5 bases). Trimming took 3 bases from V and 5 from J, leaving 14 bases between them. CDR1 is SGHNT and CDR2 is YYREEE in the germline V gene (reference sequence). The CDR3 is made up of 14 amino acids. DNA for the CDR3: TGTGCCAGCAGCTCCCAGGGAGGGCAATATGGCTACACCTTC. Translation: CASSSQGGQYGYTF. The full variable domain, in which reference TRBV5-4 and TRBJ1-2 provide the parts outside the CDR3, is ETGVTQSPTHLIKTRGQQVTLRCSSQSGHNTVSWYQQALGQGPQFIFQYYREEENGRGNFPPRFSGLQFPNYSSELNVNALELDDSALYLCASSSQGGQYGYTFGSGTRLTVV.

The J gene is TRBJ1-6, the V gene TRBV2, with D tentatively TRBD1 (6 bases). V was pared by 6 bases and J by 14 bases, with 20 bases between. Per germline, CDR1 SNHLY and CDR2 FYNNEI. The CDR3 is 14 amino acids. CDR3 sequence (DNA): TGTGCCAGCAGAGCCTCCGGGACACCAGGATCCCTCCACTTT. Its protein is CASRASGTPGSLHF.

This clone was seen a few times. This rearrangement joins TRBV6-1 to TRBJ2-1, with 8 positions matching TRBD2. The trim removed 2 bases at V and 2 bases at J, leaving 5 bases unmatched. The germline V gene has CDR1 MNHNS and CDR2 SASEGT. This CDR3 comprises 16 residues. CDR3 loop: CASSELVREAYNEQFF. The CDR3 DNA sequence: TGTGCCAGCAGTGAACTGGTGCGGGAGGCCTACAATGAGCAGTTCTTC.

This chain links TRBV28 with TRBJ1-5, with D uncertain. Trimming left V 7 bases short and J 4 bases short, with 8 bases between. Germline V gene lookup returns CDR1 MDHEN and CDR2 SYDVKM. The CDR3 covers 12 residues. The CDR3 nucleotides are TGTGCCAGCAACAGCCCGAATCAGCCCCAGCATTTT. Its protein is CASNSPNQPQHF.

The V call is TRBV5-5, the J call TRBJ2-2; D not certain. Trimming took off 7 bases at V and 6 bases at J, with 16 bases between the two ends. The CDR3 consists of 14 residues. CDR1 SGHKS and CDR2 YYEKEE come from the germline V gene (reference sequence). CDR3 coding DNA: TGTGCCAGCTCCCTCCCAGGCGTACCCGGGGAGCTGTTTTTT. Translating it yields CASSLPGVPGELFF.

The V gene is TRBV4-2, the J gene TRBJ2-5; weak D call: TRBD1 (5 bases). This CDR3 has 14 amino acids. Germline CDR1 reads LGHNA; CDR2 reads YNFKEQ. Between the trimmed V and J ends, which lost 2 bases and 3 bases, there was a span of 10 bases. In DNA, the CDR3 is TGTGCCAGCAGCCAAATCGTAGGGGAAGAGACCCAGTACTTC. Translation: CASSQIVGEETQYF.

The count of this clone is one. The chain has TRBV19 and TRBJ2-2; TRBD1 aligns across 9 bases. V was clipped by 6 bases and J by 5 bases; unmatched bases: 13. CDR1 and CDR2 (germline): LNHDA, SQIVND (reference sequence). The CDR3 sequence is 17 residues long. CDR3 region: CASSLYRGRRETGELFF. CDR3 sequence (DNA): TGTGCCAGTAGCTTGTACAGGGGGCGGAGGGAGACCGGGGAGCTGTTTTTT.

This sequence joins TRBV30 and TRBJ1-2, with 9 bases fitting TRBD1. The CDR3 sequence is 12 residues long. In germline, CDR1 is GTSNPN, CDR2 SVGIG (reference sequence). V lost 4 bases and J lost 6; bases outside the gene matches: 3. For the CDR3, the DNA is TGTGCCTGGATCACAGGGGGCGATGGCTACACCTTC. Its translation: CAWITGGDGYTF.

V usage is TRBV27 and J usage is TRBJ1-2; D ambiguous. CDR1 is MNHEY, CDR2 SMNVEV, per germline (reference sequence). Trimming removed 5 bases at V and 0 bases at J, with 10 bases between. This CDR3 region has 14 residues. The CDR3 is CASSPIGANYGYTF. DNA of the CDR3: TGTGCCAGCAGTCCTATTGGAGCTAACTATGGCTACACCTTC.

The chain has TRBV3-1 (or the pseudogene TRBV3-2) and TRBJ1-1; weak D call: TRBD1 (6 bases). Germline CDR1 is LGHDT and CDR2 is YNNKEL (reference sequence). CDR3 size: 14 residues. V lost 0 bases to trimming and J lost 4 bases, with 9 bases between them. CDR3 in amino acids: CASSQETGFTEAFF. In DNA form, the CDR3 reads TGTGCCAGCAGCCAAGAAACAGGGTTCACTGAAGCTTTCTTT.

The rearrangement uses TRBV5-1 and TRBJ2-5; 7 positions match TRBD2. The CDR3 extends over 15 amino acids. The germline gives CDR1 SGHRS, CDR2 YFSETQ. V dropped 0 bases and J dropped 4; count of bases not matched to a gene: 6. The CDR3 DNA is TGCGCCAGCAGCTTGGCCCGACTAGCTCTAGAGACCCAGTACTTC. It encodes CASSLARLALETQYF.

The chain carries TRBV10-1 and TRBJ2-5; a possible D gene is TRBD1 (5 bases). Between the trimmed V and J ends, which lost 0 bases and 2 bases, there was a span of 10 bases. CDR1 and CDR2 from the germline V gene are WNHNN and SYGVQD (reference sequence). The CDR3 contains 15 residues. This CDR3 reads CASSESTDGQETQYF. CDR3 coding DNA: TGCGCCAGCAGTGAGTCGACAGATGGGCAAGAGACCCAGTACTTC.

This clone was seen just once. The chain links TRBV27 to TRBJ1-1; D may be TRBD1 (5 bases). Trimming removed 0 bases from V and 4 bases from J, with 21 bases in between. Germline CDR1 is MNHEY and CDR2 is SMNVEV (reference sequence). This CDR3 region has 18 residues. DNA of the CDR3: TGTGCCAGCAGTTTATCGGGTTTGAGACTGGGGCCAGGCACTGAAGCTTTCTTT. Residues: CASSLSGLRLGPGTEAFF.

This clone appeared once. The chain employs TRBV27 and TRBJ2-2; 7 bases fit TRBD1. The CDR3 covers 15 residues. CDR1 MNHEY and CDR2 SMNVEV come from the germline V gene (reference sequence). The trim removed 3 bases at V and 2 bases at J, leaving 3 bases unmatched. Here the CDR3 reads CASSFDRENTGELFF. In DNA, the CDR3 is TGTGCCAGCAGTTTTGACAGGGAAAACACCGGGGAGCTGTTTTTT.

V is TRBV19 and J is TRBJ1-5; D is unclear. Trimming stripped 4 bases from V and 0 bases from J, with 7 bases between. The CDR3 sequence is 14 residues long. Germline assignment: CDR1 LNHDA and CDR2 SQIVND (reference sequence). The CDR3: CASSSLYSNQPQHF. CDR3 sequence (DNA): TGTGCCAGTAGTAGTCTATATAGCAATCAGCCCCAGCATTTT. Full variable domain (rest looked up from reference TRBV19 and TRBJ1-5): DGGITQSPKYLFRKEGQNVTLSCEQNLNHDAMYWYRQDPGQGLRLIYYSQIVNDFQKGDIAEGYSVSREKKESFPLTVTSAQKNPTAFYLCASSSLYSNQPQHFGDGTRLSIL.

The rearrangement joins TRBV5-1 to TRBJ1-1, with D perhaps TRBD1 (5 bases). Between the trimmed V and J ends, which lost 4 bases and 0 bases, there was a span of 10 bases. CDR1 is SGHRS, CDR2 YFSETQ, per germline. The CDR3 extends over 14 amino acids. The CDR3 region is CASSTLGVNTEAFF. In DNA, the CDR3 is TGCGCCAGCAGCACATTAGGGGTGAACACTGAAGCTTTCTTT.

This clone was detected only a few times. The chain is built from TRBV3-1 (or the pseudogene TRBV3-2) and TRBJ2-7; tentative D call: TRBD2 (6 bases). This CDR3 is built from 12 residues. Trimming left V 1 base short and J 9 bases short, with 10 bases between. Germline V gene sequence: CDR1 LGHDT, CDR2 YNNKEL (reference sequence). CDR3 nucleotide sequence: TGTGCCAGCAGCCAAGTAGTGGGGGGGCAGTACTTC. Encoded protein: CASSQVVGGQYF.

The CDR3 DNA reads as TGTGCCAGCAGCTCCCCCTTAGGACAGGGTGAATCGAGAGGCTACACCTTC. It specifies CASSSPLGQGESRGYTF. The chain recombines TRBV7-6 with TRBJ1-2; 8 bases line up with TRBD1. Germline V gene sequence: CDR1 SGHVS, CDR2 FNYEAQ. The CDR3 totals 17 residues. V lost 4 bases, J lost 8 bases, and 18 bases stayed unmatched.

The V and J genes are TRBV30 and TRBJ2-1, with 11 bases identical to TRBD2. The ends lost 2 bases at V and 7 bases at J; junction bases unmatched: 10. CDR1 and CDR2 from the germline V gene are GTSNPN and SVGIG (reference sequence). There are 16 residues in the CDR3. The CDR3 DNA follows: TGTGCCTGGAGTCCAGAACTAGCGGGAGTGGTTAATGAGCAGTTCTTC. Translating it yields CAWSPELAGVVNEQFF.